This T cell receptor (beta chain) appears in the sequencing data of a study of regulatory T cells in long-lasting Graves disease. Study-wide results and limits: There was favoring of TRBV28, TRBJ1-2 and TRBJ2-5 in persistent disease.

This clonotype was seen at least ten times. Its specificity is unknown. As to time point: newly diagnosed GD, antithyroid drugs for less than 3 months. PBMC-extracted RNA yielded the TCR library. Libraries of TCR beta came from iRepertoire HTBI primers plus Arm-PCR of CDR3 regions. TCRdb independently ran MiXCR on the multiplex PCR reads; one entry per CDR3 protein. Of roughly 520,000 distinct CDR3 sequences in the sample, more than 10% were seen once. V shed 5 bases and J 1 base; nucleotides not matched to a gene: 9. The CDR3 is made up of 16 amino acids. Germline values: CDR1 MNHEY, CDR2 SMNVEV (reference sequence). This same sample was also taken into another study, of T cells in Graves' hyperthyroidism and ophthalmopathy. That work adds: Uncontrolled infection, other autoimmune disease, pregnancy and lactation each barred patients from inclusion.

The chain couples TRBV27 to TRBJ2-5; TRBD1 matches at 8 bases. The clonotype was recovered from a woman aged 30 to 39 with Graves disease. The sample consisted of peripheral blood mononuclear cells (PBMCs), taken at new diagnosis, from a patient treated with antithyroid drugs. Here the CDR3 reads CASSPWTGFGQETQYF. The DNA of the CDR3 is TGTGCCAGCAGTCCCTGGACAGGGTTCGGCCAAGAGACCCAGTACTTC.